These 25 T cell receptor beta chains were sequenced from one sample in a study of blood T cell repertoires in COVID-19. Profiling relied on immunoSEQ multiplex PCR, and the TCRdb table lists in-frame clones only, not all of them. The top ten clones hold 5.5% to 7.5% of a sample with around 200,000 clones, approximately 80% of them seen once. The sample taken for sequencing was peripheral blood. These receptors all come from a human donor in a cohort sampled during active COVID-19.

The rearrangement joins TRBV7-6 to TRBJ2-3; the match to TRBD2 covers 10 bases. V shed 5 bases, J shed 2 bases, and the junction held 16 bases outside the gene matches. The germline V gene has CDR1 SGHVS and CDR2 FNYEAQ. The CDR3 is made up of 19 amino acids. CDR3: CASSQWASGGTSNTDTQYF. CDR3 nucleotides: TGTGCCAGCAGCCAGTGGGCTAGCGGGGGAACCAGTAACACAGATACGCAGTATTTT.

The chain combines TRBV10-1 with TRBJ2-3, with TRBD2 matching over 7 bases. Germline V gene lookup returns CDR1 WNHNN and CDR2 SYGVQD (reference sequence). The CDR3 sequence is 16 residues long. The V and J ends lost 0 bases and 2 bases, in that order; junction bases with no gene match: 5. The CDR3 loop reads CASSESKTSDTDTQYF. CDR3 sequence (DNA): TGCGCCAGCAGTGAGTCCAAAACTAGCGACACAGATACGCAGTATTTT.

The genes are TRBV6-5 and TRBJ2-7; TRBD2 matches at 8 bases. The CDR3 totals 15 residues. J lost 0 bases, V lost 10 bases, and 11 bases had no gene match. Germline values: CDR1 MNHEY, CDR2 SVGAGI. This chain's CDR3 is CATTGNSGGSYEQYF. CDR3 DNA: TGTGCCACCACAGGAAACAGCGGGGGCTCCTACGAGCAGTACTTC.

V usage is TRBV18 and J usage is TRBJ1-1; no clear D. Germline lookup yields CDR1 KGHSH and CDR2 LQKENI. V was pared by 6 bases and J by 2 bases, with 13 bases between. CDR3 length equals 14 residues. The CDR3 coding sequence is TGTGCCAGCTCTCGTTATACAGAAAACACTGAAGCTTTCTTT. This translates into CASSRYTENTEAFF.

DNA of the CDR3: TGTGCCAGTAGTATTTCAGGGCTTACTAACTATGGCTACACCTTC. Its protein product is CASSISGLTNYGYTF. The chain links TRBV19 to TRBJ1-2, with D tentatively TRBD1 (5 bases). CDR3 length: 15 amino acids. Deletions cut 3 bases from V and 0 bases from J, with 11 bases between. The germline V gene encodes CDR1 LNHDA and CDR2 SQIVND (reference sequence).

CDR3 nucleotides: TGTGCCAGCAGCACCCAGCGGGGGGGCCCAGATACGCAGTATTTT. This codes for CASSTQRGGPDTQYF. J is TRBJ2-3 and V is TRBV9, with 10 positions matching TRBD2. Germline CDR1 SGDLS, CDR2 YYNGEE. Trimming took 4 bases from V and 4 from J; bases not matched to a gene: 6. This CDR3 region has 15 residues.

This clone was picked up a small number of times. The chain joins TRBV2 to TRBJ1-1; D is perhaps TRBD1 (6 bases). Looked up from germline, CDR1 is SNHLY and CDR2 is FYNNEI. The CDR3 runs 14 residues. V lost 1 base, J lost 0 bases, and 6 bases lay in between. The CDR3 bases are TGTGCCAGCAGTGAAGGGACAGTGAACACTGAAGCTTTCTTT. Translated, it gives CASSEGTVNTEAFF.

The chain is built from TRBV7-8 and TRBJ1-2; 10 bases are shared with TRBD1. V shed 1 base and J 1 base; nucleotides not matched to a gene: 12. The CDR3 is 19 residues long. CDR1 is SGHVS and CDR2 is FQNEAQ in the germline V gene. In nucleotides, the CDR3 is TGTGCCAGCAGCTTAGTAGTGTTCGGACAGGGGGTCCTTAACTATGGCTACACCTTC. This gives the protein CASSLVVFGQGVLNYGYTF.

The genes are TRBV6-6 and TRBJ1-5; 8 nucleotides align to TRBD1. Trimming took 0 bases from V and 6 from J; bases not matched to a gene: 7. CDR3 size: 16 residues. Germline V CDR1 and CDR2: MNHNY, SVGAGI (reference sequence). Here the CDR3 DNA reads TGTGCCAGCAGTTACTCGAAGACAGGGGCGATTCAGCCCCAGCATTTT. This encodes CASSYSKTGAIQPQHF.

The chain is built from TRBV14 and TRBJ1-3, with 8 bases fitting TRBD1. The V gene's germline CDR1 is SGHDN and CDR2 FVKESK. CDR3 size: 18 residues. V gave up 0 bases and J gave up 1 base; unmatched junction bases: 8. CDR3: CASSQDGTGLLSGNTIYF. DNA for the CDR3: TGTGCCAGCAGCCAAGATGGGACAGGTTTGCTTTCTGGAAACACCATATATTTT.

This chain links TRBV9 with TRBJ1-6, with TRBD1 as a possible D gene (5 bases). The length of the CDR3 is 13 residues. Trimming took 3 bases from V and 8 from J, leaving 9 bases between them. Germline V gives CDR1 SGDLS, CDR2 YYNGEE. CDR3 nucleotides: TGTGCCAGCAGCGCACGACAGTATTCACCCCTCCACTTT. It encodes CASSARQYSPLHF.

The rearrangement links TRBV5-1 to TRBJ1-1, with 11 bases fitting TRBD1. Per the germline V gene, CDR1 is SGHRS and CDR2 is YFSETQ. The CDR3 runs 16 residues. The V segment lost 4 bases and the J segment 0 bases; nucleotides outside the gene matches: 5. As DNA, the CDR3 is TGCGCCAGCAGCCGGGACAGGGGGGTCATGAACACTGAAGCTTTCTTT. Translation gives CASSRDRGVMNTEAFF.

There are a few counts of this clone. This chain links TRBV30 with TRBJ2-1, with D hard to call. Germline CDR1 and CDR2: GTSNPN and SVGIG (reference sequence). CDR3 length: 13 residues. V shed 2 bases and J shed 4 bases, with 9 bases lying between them. The chain's CDR3 is CAWSRSLYNEQFF. The CDR3 DNA is TGTGCCTGGAGTCGGTCCCTATACAATGAGCAGTTCTTC. Supplemented by reference TRBV30 and TRBJ2-1, the full variable domain reads SQTIHQWPATLVQPVGSPLSLECTVEGTSNPNLYWYRQAAGRGLQLLFYSVGIGQISSEVPQNLSASRPQDRQFILSSKKLLLSDSGFYLCAWSRSLYNEQFFGPGTRLTVL.

The gene calls are TRBV5-1 and TRBJ1-1, with TRBD1 identical over 7 bases. The CDR3 has 15 amino acids. V was clipped by 0 bases and J by 0 bases; unmatched bases: 2. CDR1 is SGHRS and CDR2 is YFSETQ in the germline V gene. CDR3 amino acids: CASSLAGTVNTEAFF. CDR3 bases: TGCGCCAGCAGCTTGGCCGGGACAGTGAACACTGAAGCTTTCTTT.

The chain combines TRBV2 with TRBJ1-2; D perhaps matches TRBD1 (5 bases). CDR1 and CDR2 (germline): SNHLY, FYNNEI. The CDR3 runs to 14 residues. The V gene lost 4 bases and the J gene lost 0 bases, with 9 bases spanning the gap. For the CDR3, the DNA is TGTGCCAGCAGTGTCCCCAGGGCTAACTATGGCTACACCTTC. This gives the protein CASSVPRANYGYTF.

This chain uses TRBV18 with TRBJ1-4; 8 bases align to TRBD1. This CDR3 region has 15 residues. V lost 0 bases to trimming and J lost 7 bases; unmatched junction nucleotides: 4. Germline-derived CDR1 and CDR2 are KGHSH and LQKENI. CDR3 region: CASSPPGQGREKLFF. The CDR3 DNA follows: TGTGCCAGCTCACCACCTGGACAGGGTCGTGAAAAACTGTTTTTT.

This clone was seen only once. The J gene is TRBJ1-1, the V gene TRBV29-1; D perhaps matches TRBD1 (5 bases). Germline CDR1 reads SQVTM; CDR2 reads ANQGSEA. Between the trimmed V and J ends, which lost 4 bases and 5 bases, there was a span of 8 bases. The CDR3 loop spans 11 amino acids. CDR3 loop: CSVVRATEAFF. The CDR3 DNA sequence: TGCAGCGTTGTCAGGGCGACTGAAGCTTTCTTT.

The V gene is TRBV20-1, the J gene TRBJ1-4, with TRBD1 as a possible D gene (5 bases). The length of the CDR3 is 11 residues. Germline V gives CDR1 DFQATT, CDR2 SNEGSKA (reference sequence). V was pared by 6 bases and J by 16 bases, with 18 bases between. CDR3 region: CSADMVGRKFF. The CDR3 region has the DNA TGCAGTGCGGACATGGTTGGGCGTAAGTTTTTT.

The chain employs TRBV12-3 or TRBV12-4 and TRBJ1-1; D remains ambiguous. V was pared by 5 bases and J by 9 bases, with 10 bases between. The CDR3 runs to 11 residues. The CDR3 spells CASSPSGKAFF. In nucleotides, the CDR3 is TGTGCCAGCAGTCCCTCAGGAAAAGCTTTCTTT.

The CDR3 loop reads CASSLAGRTFYNEQFF. The CDR3 DNA sequence: TGTGCCAGCAGCTTGGCTGGCAGGACTTTCTACAATGAGCAGTTCTTC. The chain is built from TRBV5-6 and TRBJ2-1, with D possibly being TRBD2 (5 bases). V shed 0 bases and J shed 3 bases, with 13 bases lying between them. The germline CDR1 and CDR2 sequences are SGHDT and YYEEEE. The CDR3 contains 16 residues.

The chain couples TRBV11-3 to TRBJ2-1; tentatively, D is TRBD1 (6 bases). The V gene's germline CDR1 is SGHNT and CDR2 YENEEA. This CDR3 has 12 amino acids. V was shortened by 5 bases and J by 5 bases, with 7 bases between the two germline ends. CDR3 in amino acids: CASSRQDNEQFF. CDR3 in DNA: TGTGCCAGCAGCCGACAGGACAATGAGCAGTTCTTC.

This clone was picked up a small number of times. The genes are TRBV7-8 and TRBJ1-1, with D unresolved. CDR1 SGHVS and CDR2 FQNEAQ come from the germline V gene. The CDR3 length is 13 residues. Trimming took 2 bases from V and 1 from J, leaving 5 bases between them. CDR3 sequence (DNA): TGTGCCAGCAGCTTAACTCGGAACACTGAAGCTTTCTTT. Amino acids: CASSLTRNTEAFF.

The chain has TRBV19 and TRBJ2-6, with 7 bases fitting TRBD1. CDR3 length equals 16 residues. J was trimmed by 2 bases and V by 5 bases; bases with no gene match: 6. From germline, CDR1 is LNHDA and CDR2 SQIVND (reference sequence). The CDR3 DNA is TGTGCCAGTAGTGTAAGGGGGCGGGCTGGGGCCAACGTCCTGACTTTC. This gives the protein CASSVRGRAGANVLTF.

The chain joins TRBV7-9 to TRBJ2-5; no firm D call. The CDR3 is made up of 14 amino acids. V lost 2 bases and J 5 bases, leaving 12 bases between the germline ends. The germline V gene encodes CDR1 SEHNR and CDR2 FQNEAQ (reference sequence). The CDR3 reads CASSLLGSRETQYF. CDR3 nucleotide sequence: TGTGCCAGCAGCTTATTGGGCAGTAGGGAGACCCAGTACTTC.

This rearrangement joins TRBV7-9 to TRBJ2-7, with 9 nucleotides matching TRBD1. The CDR3 is 15 amino acids. V shed 5 bases and J 0 bases; nucleotides not matched to a gene: 5. Per the germline V gene, CDR1 is SEHNR and CDR2 is FQNEAQ (reference sequence). CDR3 amino acids: CASSANRGPSYEQYF. CDR3 coding DNA: TGTGCCAGCAGCGCGAACAGGGGGCCCTCCTACGAGCAGTACTTC.